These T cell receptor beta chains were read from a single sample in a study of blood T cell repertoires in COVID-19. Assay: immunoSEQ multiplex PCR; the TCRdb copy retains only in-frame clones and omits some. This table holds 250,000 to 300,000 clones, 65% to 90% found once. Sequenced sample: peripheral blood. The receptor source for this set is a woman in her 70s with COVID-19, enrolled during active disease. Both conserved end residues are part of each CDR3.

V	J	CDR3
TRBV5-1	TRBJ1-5	CASSSGTGETQPQHF
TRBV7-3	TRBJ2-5	CASSSWPGGTETQYF
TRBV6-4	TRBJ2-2	CASSQTGFAGELFF
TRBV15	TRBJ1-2	CATSGVRSNYGYTF
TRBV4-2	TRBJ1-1	CASSHPEGGAAFF
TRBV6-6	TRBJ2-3	CASSSPVGGGEDTQYF
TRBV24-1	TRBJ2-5	CATSDQTSGGQETQYF
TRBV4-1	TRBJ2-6	CASSRLTGTGGSGANVLTF
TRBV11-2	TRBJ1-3	CASSLAGPTSGNTIYF
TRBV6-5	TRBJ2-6	CASIPGSLGANVLTF
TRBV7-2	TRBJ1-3	CASSVSGTASGNTIYF
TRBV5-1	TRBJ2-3	CASSLRTDTQYF
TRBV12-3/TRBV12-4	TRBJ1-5	CASSPLVQQPQHF
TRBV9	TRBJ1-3	CASSVSQGTSGNTIYF
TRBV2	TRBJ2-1	CASILLAGYNEQFF
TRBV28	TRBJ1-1	CASSLFSQGGTEAFF
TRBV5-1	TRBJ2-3	CASSPRAGLDTQYF
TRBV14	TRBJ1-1	CASSQLPGGDTEAFF
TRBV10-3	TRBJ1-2	CAISGPGGDYGYTF
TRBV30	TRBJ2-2	CAWRGLYGTGELFF
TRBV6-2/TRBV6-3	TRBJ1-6	CASSQRESSPLHF
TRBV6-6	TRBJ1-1	CASSYSTDTEAFF
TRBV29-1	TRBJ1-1	CSVERGQGPQAFF
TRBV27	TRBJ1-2	CASSSRQGAGYTF
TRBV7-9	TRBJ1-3	CASSLDTGNTIYF
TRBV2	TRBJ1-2	CASSESGGNYGYTF
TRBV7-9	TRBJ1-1	CASSALTGALLTEAFF
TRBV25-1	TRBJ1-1	CASSPRGVLNTEAFF
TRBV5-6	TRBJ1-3	CASSPGQGKVADTIYF
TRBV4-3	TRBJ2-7	CASSQETGLSYEQYF
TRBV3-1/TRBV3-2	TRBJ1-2	CASSHQTGAIYGYTF
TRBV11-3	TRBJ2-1	CASSLGRASSNEQFF
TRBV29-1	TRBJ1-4	CSVAGTGTNEKLFF
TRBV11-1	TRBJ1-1	CASSFDRMNTEAFF
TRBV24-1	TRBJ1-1	CATSAEGDTEAFF
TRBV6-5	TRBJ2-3	CASSYSAGGSTDTQYF
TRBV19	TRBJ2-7	CASSMGTEQYF
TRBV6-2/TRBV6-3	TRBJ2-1	CASSTRQGHNEQFF
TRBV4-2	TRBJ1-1	CASSQVYRGRGEAFF
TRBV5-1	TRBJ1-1	CASSSTGDTEAFF
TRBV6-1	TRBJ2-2	CASSEQGAFGELFF
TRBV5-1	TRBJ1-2	CASSLGGPNGYTF
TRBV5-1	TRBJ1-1	CASSSTWTGNTEAFF
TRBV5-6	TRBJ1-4	CASSWRVVDEKLFF
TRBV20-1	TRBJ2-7	CSASGTSGGPSPEQYF
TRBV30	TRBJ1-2	CAWRRGGSNYGYTF
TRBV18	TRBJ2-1	CASSPLSSSYNEQFF
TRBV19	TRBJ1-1	CASRHVNTEAFF
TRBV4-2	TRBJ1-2	CASSQVGTDYGYTF
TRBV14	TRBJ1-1	CASSQYMNTEAFF
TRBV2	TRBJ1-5	CASSEEQEPQPQHF
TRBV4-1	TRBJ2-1	CASSQALTSGGAGEQFF
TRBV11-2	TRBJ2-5	CASSLSGESFQETQYF
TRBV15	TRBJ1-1	CATSRETVQNTEAFF
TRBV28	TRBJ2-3	CASSLNERVLSTDTQYF